These 21 T cell receptor beta chains were sequenced from one sample in a study of beta chain features in type 1 diabetes. Study observations and caveats: Shorter TCRB CDR3s, moderately but significantly so, marked every one of the four CD4+ subsets in Type 1 diabetes patients.

Every bit of the isolated RNA underwent reverse transcription, so sequencing read expressed TCRB transcripts. Repertoires were generated with immunoSEQ multiplex PCR, while TCRdb's copy carries only in-frame clones and drops some. The repertoire holds roughly 150,000 clones, with 7.5% to 8.5% as singletons. Antigens for these TCRs are unknown. Sample: central memory CD4+ T cells from blood. Every receptor here comes from a man between 18 and 29 years old with type 1 diabetes.

This chain links TRBV2 with TRBJ1-2; unclear D gene. The germline V gene encodes CDR1 SNHLY and CDR2 FYNNEI. Trimming removed 6 bases at V and 4 bases at J, with 12 bases between. The CDR3 is made up of 13 amino acids. Written as DNA, the CDR3 is TGTGCCAGCAGGGCGGAGCCCCTCTATGGCTACACCTTC. This codes for CASRAEPLYGYTF.

This clone was counted only a few times. The chain uses TRBV6-6 and TRBJ1-3, with D perhaps TRBD1 (5 bases). Between the trimmed V and J ends, which lost 4 bases and 7 bases, there was a span of 11 bases. Per germline, CDR1 MNHNY and CDR2 SVGAGI (reference sequence). The CDR3 runs to 13 residues. CDR3 region: CASSSGRGNTIYF. As DNA, the CDR3 is TGTGCCAGCAGTTCCGGACGGGGGAACACCATATATTTT.

The chain couples TRBV28 to TRBJ1-2; D is possibly TRBD1 (6 bases). V was clipped by 5 bases and J by 3 bases, with 19 bases between them. This CDR3 comprises 16 residues. CDR1 is MDHEN, CDR2 SYDVKM, per germline. CDR3 in amino acids: CASSPAGGGGYYGYTF. The CDR3 nucleotides are TGTGCCAGCAGTCCCGCCGGGGGAGGGGGGTACTATGGCTACACCTTC.

The chain has TRBV18 and TRBJ2-5; 8 bases align to TRBD2. V was pared by 2 bases and J by 5 bases, with 13 bases of the junction left unmatched. The V gene's germline CDR1 is KGHSH and CDR2 LQKENI. The CDR3 sequence is 17 residues long. The CDR3 DNA reads TGTGCCAGCTCACCAGGATCGCGAGCGGGGGTCAGGGAGACCCAGTACTTC. Translating gives CASSPGSRAGVRETQYF.

There are a few counts of this clone. The rearrangement joins TRBV28 to TRBJ2-7; TRBD1 aligns across 7 bases. Germline CDR1 MDHEN, CDR2 SYDVKM. This CDR3 contains 15 residues. The V segment lost 5 bases and the J segment 3 bases; nucleotides outside the gene matches: 10. The CDR3 spells CASSRQGRGIYEQYF. In DNA, the CDR3 is TGTGCCAGCAGTAGACAGGGAAGGGGTATCTACGAGCAGTACTTC.

This chain joins TRBV7-2 and TRBJ1-2; TRBD1 aligns across 9 bases. The CDR3 extends over 14 amino acids. The J segment lost 4 bases and the V segment lost 4 bases, leaving 4 bases of the junction unmatched. CDR1 is SGHTA, CDR2 FQGNSA, per germline. CDR3 amino acids: CASSSRQGVYGYTF. The CDR3 DNA reads TGTGCCAGCAGCTCGCGACAGGGGGTCTATGGCTACACCTTC. The full variable domain, in which reference TRBV7-2 and TRBJ1-2 provide the parts outside the CDR3, is GAGVSQSPSNKVTEKGKDVELRCDPISGHTALYWYRQSLGQGLEFLIYFQGNSAPDKSGLPSDRFSAERTGGSVSTLTIQRTQQEDSAVYLCASSSRQGVYGYTFGSGTRLTVV.

This clone was observed a few times. The J gene is TRBJ1-5, the V gene TRBV4-1, with D hard to call. Between the trimmed V and J ends, which lost 0 bases and 3 bases, there was a span of 9 bases. This CDR3 has 15 residues. CDR1 and CDR2 from the germline V gene are MGHRA and YSYEKL. DNA for the CDR3: TGCGCCAGCAGCCAAGATACGAGACACAATCAGCCCCAGCATTTT. It translates to CASSQDTRHNQPQHF.

This clone appeared a few times. The J gene is TRBJ1-2, the V gene TRBV28, with a tentative D call TRBD1 (5 bases). Germline CDR1 is MDHEN and CDR2 is SYDVKM. The CDR3 has 13 amino acids. Trimming removed 5 bases at V and 4 bases at J, with 11 bases between. CDR3 sequence: CASSPQELYGYTF. The CDR3 coding sequence is TGTGCCAGCAGTCCACAGGAACTCTATGGCTACACCTTC.

Only a few counts were recorded for this clone. This rearrangement joins TRBV7-2 to TRBJ1-2; 10 nucleotides match TRBD1. The length of the CDR3 is 14 residues. Trimming at V came to 5 bases and at J to 5 bases, leaving 5 bases not matched to a gene. Germline CDR1 SGHTA, CDR2 FQGNSA. The DNA for the CDR3 is TGTGCCAGCAGCATGGGACAGGGGAGGTATGGCTACACCTTC. Residues: CASSMGQGRYGYTF. Drawing the rest from reference TRBV7-2 and TRBJ1-2, the complete variable domain is GAGVSQSPSNKVTEKGKDVELRCDPISGHTALYWYRQSLGQGLEFLIYFQGNSAPDKSGLPSDRFSAERTGGSVSTLTIQRTQQEDSAVYLCASSMGQGRYGYTFGSGTRLTVV.

This clone was counted only a few times. This CDR3 is also generated by other DNA sequences in the sample. V and J are TRBV30 and TRBJ2-5; D is possibly TRBD1 (5 bases). The CDR3 is made up of 13 amino acids. Germline-derived CDR1 and CDR2 are GTSNPN and SVGIG (reference sequence). The V and J ends lost 0 bases and 5 bases respectively, with 10 bases between them. Written as DNA, the CDR3 is TGTGCCTGGAGTGTCCAGGGTGGGGAGACCCAGTACTTC. Protein sequence: CAWSVQGGETQYF.

A few counts support this clone. The gene calls are TRBV28 and TRBJ2-7; D perhaps matches TRBD2 (6 bases). CDR1 and CDR2 from the germline V gene are MDHEN and SYDVKM. The germline V and J ends were trimmed by 2 bases and 4 bases, with 15 bases remaining between them. The CDR3 length is 15 residues. The CDR3 DNA reads as TGTGCCAGCAGTTTACGTCGGGCAGGGAGGTACGAGCAGTACTTC. It codes for CASSLRRAGRYEQYF.

The chain employs TRBV28 and TRBJ2-2, with TRBD1 as a possible D gene (6 bases). The CDR3 totals 14 residues. Germline CDR1 is MDHEN and CDR2 is SYDVKM. The ends were cut back, 5 bases at V and 6 bases at J, with 13 bases in the middle. The CDR3 DNA is TGTGCCAGCAGTCCGCAGGGGTACGCCGGGGAGCTGTTTTTT. Encoded protein: CASSPQGYAGELFF.

The chain couples TRBV10-3 to TRBJ2-3; TRBD1 is a possible D gene (5 bases). The V end was cut by 1 base, the J end by 0 bases, with 8 bases between. CDR3 length equals 15 residues. CDR1 is ENHRY and CDR2 is SYGVKD in the germline V gene. The CDR3, as DNA: TGTGCCATCAGTGAGTGGGCAGGGAGCACAGATACGCAGTATTTT. It encodes CAISEWAGSTDTQYF.

This clone was detected only a few times. The rearrangement uses TRBV15 and TRBJ2-1, with a tentative D call TRBD2 (5 bases). CDR1 is LNHNV, CDR2 YYDKDF, per germline (reference sequence). CDR3 length equals 17 residues. V shed 0 bases and J shed 1 base, with 13 bases lying between them. CDR3: CATSRDAGQRSYNEQFF. The CDR3 region has the DNA TGTGCCACCAGCAGAGATGCGGGCCAAAGGTCCTACAATGAGCAGTTCTTC.

The V and J genes are TRBV28 and TRBJ1-1; no clear D gene. This CDR3 spans 15 amino acids. CDR1 and CDR2 (germline): MDHEN, SYDVKM. Trimming removed 6 bases at V and 1 base at J, with 15 bases between. The chain's CDR3 is CASSPPGRGNTEAFF. The CDR3 nucleotides are TGTGCCAGCAGCCCTCCCGGACGGGGGAACACTGAAGCTTTCTTT.

This rearrangement joins TRBV25-1 to TRBJ2-5, with 9 positions matching TRBD2. After removal of 6 bases from V and 7 bases from J, the junction contained 9 bases not matched to a gene. Germline lookup yields CDR1 MGHDK and CDR2 SYGVNS. CDR3 length: 14 amino acids. In nucleotides, the CDR3 is TGTGCCAGCAGAGGGACTAGCCCCTCAGGGACCCAGTACTTC. As protein: CASRGTSPSGTQYF.

This clone was recorded a few times. This rearrangement joins TRBV15 to TRBJ2-1; D perhaps matches TRBD1 (5 bases). CDR3 length: 15 amino acids. Trimming shortened V by 0 bases and J by 7 bases, and 13 bases separated the two germline ends. The germline V gene has CDR1 LNHNV and CDR2 YYDKDF (reference sequence). The CDR3 coding sequence is TGTGCCACCAGCAGAGATTGGGGCCTGGGGAATGAGCAGTTCTTC. Encoded protein: CATSRDWGLGNEQFF.

This clone was detected only a few times. The chain joins TRBV7-2 to TRBJ2-7, with D possibly TRBD1 on 6 matching bases. V was clipped by 5 bases and J by 9 bases, with 14 bases between them. The CDR3 totals 12 residues. Per germline, CDR1 SGHTA and CDR2 FQGNSA. As DNA, the CDR3 is TGTGCCAGCAGCCCAAGACAGGATTGGCAGTACTTC. Amino acid sequence: CASSPRQDWQYF.

The gene calls are TRBV19 and TRBJ2-7; D gene uncertain. This CDR3 is 13 amino acids long. V gave up 5 bases and J gave up 0 bases, with 8 bases separating them. Germline-derived CDR1 and CDR2 are LNHDA and SQIVND (reference sequence). The CDR3 region is CASSRDTSYEQYF. As DNA, the CDR3 is TGTGCCAGTAGTCGAGACACCTCCTACGAGCAGTACTTC.

In this sample, this clone turned up a few times. The chain has TRBV7-2 and TRBJ2-1; 10 bases map to TRBD2. The V and J ends lost 1 base and 9 bases, in that order; junction bases with no gene match: 15. The CDR3 contains 18 residues. Per germline, CDR1 SGHTA and CDR2 FQGNSA. The CDR3 sequence: CASSLGASGSGRASEQFF. CDR3 nucleotide sequence: TGTGCCAGCAGCTTAGGGGCTAGTGGGAGCGGGAGGGCCAGTGAGCAGTTCTTC.

This clone showed up just a few times. The CDR3 here is CATSRNRGDTQYF. In nucleotides, the CDR3 is TGTGCCACCAGCCGCAACAGGGGGGATACGCAGTATTTT. The chain has TRBV15 and TRBJ2-3; 8 positions match TRBD1. Germline V CDR1 and CDR2: LNHNV, YYDKDF (reference sequence). The CDR3 length is 13 residues. V gave up 5 bases and J gave up 6 bases; unmatched junction bases: 4.